This T cell receptor beta chain was observed in a study of identical twins. This clonotype was seen a few times. Via MiXCR, TCRdb re-called the 5' RACE reads, giving one row per CDR3 protein. The data contain some 690,000 distinct CDR3 sequences, about 20% of them singletons. Germline V gene data show CDR1 as SGHNT and CDR2 as YYREEE (reference sequence). Unmatched junction bases numbered 7, after V lost 4 bases and J lost 5 bases. This CDR3 is 14 amino acids long. These same data were also listed under a study on T cells expressing NK-cell markers. As reported in that work: Repertoires of TCR beta were obtained from T cells sorted as CD3+CD56+NKG2C+, CD3+CD56+NKG2C- and CD3+CD56-NKG2C+. Out of eight donors sequenced, seven tested HCMV-seropositive and the remaining one seronegative.

The J gene is TRBJ2-7, the V gene TRBV5-4; 9 positions agree with TRBD1. The receptor's source is a woman under 30 in good health. The specimen was PBMCs. The CDR3 nucleotides are TGTGCCAGCAGCATCGGGGACAGGGACGACGAGCAGTACTTC. Protein product: CASSIGDRDDEQYF.